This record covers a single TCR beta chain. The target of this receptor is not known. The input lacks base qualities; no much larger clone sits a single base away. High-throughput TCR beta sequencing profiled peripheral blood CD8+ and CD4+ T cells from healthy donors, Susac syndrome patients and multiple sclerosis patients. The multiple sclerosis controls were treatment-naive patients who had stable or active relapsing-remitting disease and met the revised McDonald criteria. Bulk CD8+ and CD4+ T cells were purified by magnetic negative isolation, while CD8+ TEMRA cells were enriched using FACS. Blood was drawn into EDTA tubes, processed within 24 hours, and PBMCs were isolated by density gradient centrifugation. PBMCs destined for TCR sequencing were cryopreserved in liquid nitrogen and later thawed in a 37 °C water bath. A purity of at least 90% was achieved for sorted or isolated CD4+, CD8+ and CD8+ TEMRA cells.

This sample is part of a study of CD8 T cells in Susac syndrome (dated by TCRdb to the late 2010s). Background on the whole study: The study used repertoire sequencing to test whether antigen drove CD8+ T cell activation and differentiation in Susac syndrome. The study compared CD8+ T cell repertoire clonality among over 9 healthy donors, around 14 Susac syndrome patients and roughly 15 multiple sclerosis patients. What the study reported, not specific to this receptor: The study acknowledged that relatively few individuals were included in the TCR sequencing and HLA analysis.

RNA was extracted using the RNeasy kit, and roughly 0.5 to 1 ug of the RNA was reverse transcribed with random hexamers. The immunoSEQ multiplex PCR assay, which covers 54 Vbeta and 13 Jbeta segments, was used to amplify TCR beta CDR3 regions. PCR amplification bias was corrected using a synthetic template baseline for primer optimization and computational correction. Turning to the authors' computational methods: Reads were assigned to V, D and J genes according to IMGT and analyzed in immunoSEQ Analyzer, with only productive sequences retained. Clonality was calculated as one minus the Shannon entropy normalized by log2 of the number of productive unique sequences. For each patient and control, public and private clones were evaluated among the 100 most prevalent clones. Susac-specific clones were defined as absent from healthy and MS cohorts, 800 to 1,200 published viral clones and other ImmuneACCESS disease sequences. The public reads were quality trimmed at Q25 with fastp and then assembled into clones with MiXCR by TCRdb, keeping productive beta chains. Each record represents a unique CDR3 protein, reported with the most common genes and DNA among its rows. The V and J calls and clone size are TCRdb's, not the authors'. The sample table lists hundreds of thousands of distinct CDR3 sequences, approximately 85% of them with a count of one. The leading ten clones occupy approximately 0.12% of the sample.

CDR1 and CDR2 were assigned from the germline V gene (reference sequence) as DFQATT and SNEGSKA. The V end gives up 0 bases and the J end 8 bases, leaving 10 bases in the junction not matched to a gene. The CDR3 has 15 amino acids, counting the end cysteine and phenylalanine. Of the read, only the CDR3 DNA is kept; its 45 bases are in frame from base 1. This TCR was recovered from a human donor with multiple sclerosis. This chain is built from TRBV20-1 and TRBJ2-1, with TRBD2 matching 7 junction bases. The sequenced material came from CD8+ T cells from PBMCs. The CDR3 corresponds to CSARDREDATYEQFF. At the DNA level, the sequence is TGCAGTGCTAGAGATCGGGAGGACGCCACATATGAGCAGTTCTTC.